Listed here are 22 T cell receptor beta chains from one sample, sequenced in a study of T-cell reconstitution after alpha-beta-depleted transplantation in children (dated by TCRdb to 2016 to 2017). The meaning of the sample's treatment or condition label: allogeneic hematopoietic cell transplantation with graft depleted of TCRalphabeta T cells and CD19 B cells. The library came from PCR. TCRdb records Illumina HiSeq 2500 as the sequencer. TCR libraries were prepared with molecular barcoding, using unique molecular identifiers to normalize TCRbeta repertoire quantification. TCRdb trimmed public reads at Q25 via fastp, called clones via MiXCR and kept in-frame beta chains. One record per CDR3 amino acid sequence lists the most common genes and DNA. Recorded for this sample are under 850,000 distinct CDR3 sequences; around 12% of them occurred a single time. The ten largest clones take up around 0.8% of the sample.

Here the sequenced sample was PBMCs, taken before TCRalphabeta/CD19-depleted stem cell transplant. These receptors were obtained from a girl aged 2-15 years with congenital amegakaryocytic thrombocytopenia, due to receive a stem cell transplant.

Of note for this clonotype: One end of the junction varies from germline; a read error may be responsible. The chain uses TRBV5-1 and TRBJ2-1; the D is unclear. This CDR3 has 14 amino acids. Germline assignment: CDR1 SGHRS and CDR2 YFSETQ. CDR3 nucleotide sequence: TGCGCCAGCATTCCCATGCCGGAGTACAGTGAGCAGTTCTTC. Translation: CASIPMPEYSEQFF.

The chain carries TRBV11-2 and TRBJ2-5, with D possibly matching TRBD1 (5 bases). The CDR3 contains 14 residues. Germline CDR1 reads SGHAT; CDR2 reads FQNNGV. V was cut by 4 bases and J by 3 bases, with 12 bases left in between. For the CDR3, the DNA is TGTGCCAGCAGCTCCTATCCCAGGGAAGAGACCCAGTACTTC. It encodes CASSSYPREETQYF.

This clonotype was detected a few times. The V and J genes are TRBV20-1 and TRBJ2-1; TRBD2 agrees at 9 bases. This CDR3 contains 15 residues. From germline, CDR1 is DFQATT and CDR2 SNEGSKA (reference sequence). With V trimmed by 3 bases and J by 5 bases, 8 bases remained unmatched. This chain's CDR3 is CSARAPTSGNNEQFF. The CDR3 bases are TGCAGTGCTAGGGCCCCGACTAGCGGAAACAATGAGCAGTTCTTC.

This clonotype was recorded at least ten times. The chain combines TRBV3-1 with TRBJ2-1, with D perhaps TRBD2 (5 bases). The germline V gene has CDR1 LGHDT and CDR2 YNNKEL (reference sequence). CDR3 size: 14 residues. Between the trimmed V and J ends, which lost 6 bases and 10 bases, there was a span of 19 bases. CDR3 loop: CASSLGKREKEQFF. CDR3 sequence (DNA): TGTGCCAGCAGTCTCGGGAAACGGGAAAAGGAGCAGTTCTTC.

This clonotype was found many times. The chain joins TRBV5-1 to TRBJ2-1; 15 bases map to TRBD2. Germline V lookup: CDR1 SGHRS, CDR2 YFSETQ. There are 16 residues in the CDR3. J lost 8 bases, V lost 2 bases, and 5 bases had no gene match. The CDR3 loop reads CASSFGLAGGNHEQFF. The CDR3 DNA is TGCGCCAGCAGCTTCGGACTAGCGGGAGGGAACCATGAGCAGTTCTTC.

This clonotype appeared a few times. The chain employs TRBV30 and TRBJ2-3, with 13 bases identical to TRBD2. The CDR3 covers 15 residues. Germline CDR1 and CDR2: GTSNPN and SVGIG (reference sequence). Germline trimming cut 4 bases from V and 4 bases from J; bases unmatched to any gene: 5. CDR3 residues: CAWNGLAGVSDTQYF. The CDR3 nucleotides are TGTGCCTGGAATGGACTAGCGGGAGTGTCAGATACGCAGTATTTT.

Note on this clonotype: A much larger clone lies one base from this, so it may be a read error. The CDR3 reads CAIGESTGEGYGYTF. The CDR3 DNA reads as TGTGCCATCGGTGAGTCGACAGGGGAGGGCTATGGCTACACCTTC. V is TRBV10-3 and J is TRBJ1-2; TRBD1 agrees at 8 bases. CDR3 length equals 15 residues. Germline lookup yields CDR1 ENHRY and CDR2 SYGVKD.

In this sample, this clonotype turned up a few times. The chain uses TRBV5-1 and TRBJ2-1, with 10 bases that match TRBD2. The CDR3 covers 17 residues. V lost 0 bases, J lost 8 bases, and 11 bases stayed unmatched. Germline loops: CDR1 SGHRS, CDR2 YFSETQ. CDR3 amino acids: CASSLALAGVSLDEQFF. In DNA, the CDR3 is TGCGCCAGCAGCTTGGCGCTAGCGGGAGTTTCTTTGGATGAGCAGTTCTTC.

The chain employs TRBV30 and TRBJ1-2, with D perhaps TRBD1 (5 bases). Per the germline V gene, CDR1 is GTSNPN and CDR2 is SVGIG (reference sequence). The V end was cut by 7 bases, the J end by 0 bases, with 9 bases between. This CDR3 spans 12 amino acids. The CDR3 sequence: CASQETNYGYTF. The DNA of the CDR3 is TGTGCCTCACAGGAGACTAACTATGGCTACACCTTC.

The sample holds many counts of this clonotype. This chain links TRBV20-1 with TRBJ2-3; perhaps D is TRBD1 or TRBD2 (6 bases each). Looked up from germline, CDR1 is DFQATT and CDR2 is SNEGSKA (reference sequence). Trimming stripped 5 bases from V and 6 bases from J, with 18 bases between. The CDR3 consists of 14 residues. Here the CDR3 reads CSAPLGGSRDTQYF. The CDR3 DNA is TGCAGTGCTCCACTAGGGGGGAGCCGGGATACGCAGTATTTT.

A word on this clonotype: A read error may account for a junction end that differs from germline. This rearrangement joins TRBV12-3 or TRBV12-4 to TRBJ2-1, with a tentative D call TRBD2 (7 bases). CDR3 length equals 18 residues. CDR3 amino acids: CACSREAGDTSSYNEQFF. CDR3 in DNA: TGTGCCTGCAGTAGGGAGGCGGGGGACACTAGCTCCTACAATGAGCAGTTCTTC.

Only a few counts were recorded for this clonotype. V is TRBV7-3 and J is TRBJ2-1; maybe TRBD1 (5 bases). Germline lookup yields CDR1 SGHTA and CDR2 FQGTGA. The CDR3 covers 13 residues. The V and J ends lost 1 base and 10 bases respectively, with 11 bases between them. The CDR3 bases are TGTGCCAGCAGCTTAAGTCTCCAGGGCGAGCAGTTCTTC. Protein: CASSLSLQGEQFF.

V gene TRBV5-1 combines with J gene TRBJ2-1; no firm D call. The CDR3 is 13 amino acids. V shed 4 bases and J shed 6 bases, with 11 bases lying between them. The V gene's germline CDR1 is SGHRS and CDR2 YFSETQ. The CDR3 here is CASSVRPLNEQFF. The CDR3 DNA reads as TGCGCCAGCAGCGTAAGACCCCTCAATGAGCAGTTCTTC.

This clonotype has a single count. This chain joins TRBV4-1 and TRBJ2-7, with D possibly TRBD2 on 5 matching bases. Germline CDR1 MGHRA, CDR2 YSYEKL. The CDR3 totals 15 residues. V lost 0 bases to trimming and J lost 2 bases, with 11 bases between them. The CDR3 region has the DNA TGCGCCAGCAGCCAAGATCGTTTCGGGGCCTACGAGCAGTACTTC. This codes for CASSQDRFGAYEQYF.

This clonotype was counted ten times or more. This chain connects TRBV10-3 to TRBJ2-7, with 8 bases matching TRBD2. This CDR3 has 14 amino acids. The germline gives CDR1 ENHRY, CDR2 SYGVKD. Losses at the gene ends were 11 bases for V and 1 base for J; bases not matched to a gene: 10. CDR3 region: CASRAGGGSYEQYF. Here the CDR3 DNA reads TGTGCCTCACGCGCGGGAGGAGGGTCCTACGAGCAGTACTTC.

This clonotype has only a few counts. The chain links TRBV29-1 to TRBJ2-7; 11 positions match TRBD1. The CDR3 is made up of 13 amino acids. Germline-derived CDR1 and CDR2 are SQVTM and ANQGSEA. The trim removed 6 bases at V and 3 bases at J, leaving 4 bases unmatched. Here the CDR3 reads CSVPGTGGYEQYF. CDR3 sequence (DNA): TGCAGCGTCCCAGGGACAGGGGGCTACGAGCAGTACTTC.

This clonotype appeared a few times. The chain links TRBV7-2 to TRBJ2-2, with 9 bases fitting TRBD2. The length of the CDR3 is 15 residues. Germline V gene sequence: CDR1 SGHTA, CDR2 FQGNSA. V was clipped by 1 base and J by 3 bases; unmatched bases: 0. CDR3 coding DNA: TGTGCCAGCAGCTTAGGGACTAGCGACACCGGGGAGCTGTTTTTT. Encoded protein: CASSLGTSDTGELFF.

The chain employs TRBV3-1 and TRBJ2-7; the D gene could be TRBD1 or TRBD2 (5 bases each). In germline, CDR1 is LGHDT, CDR2 YNNKEL (reference sequence). V lost 0 bases and J 2 bases, leaving 8 bases between the germline ends. The CDR3 consists of 14 residues. The DNA of the CDR3 is TGTGCCAGCAGCCAAGAGGGGGAAACCTACGAGCAGTACTTC. It yields the protein CASSQEGETYEQYF.

This clonotype was seen many times. The chain carries TRBV20-1 and TRBJ2-3; the match to TRBD2 covers 7 bases. This CDR3 is built from 15 residues. Germline V gene data show CDR1 as DFQATT and CDR2 as SNEGSKA (reference sequence). Trimming took 3 bases from V and 3 from J; bases not matched to a gene: 9. DNA for the CDR3: TGCAGTGCTAGGCGCCCTAGCGGAGGGACAGATACGCAGTATTTT. Its translation is CSARRPSGGTDTQYF.

For this clonotype: Given a much more abundant clone one base away, this may be a read error. The chain has TRBV12-3 or TRBV12-4 and TRBJ1-5; D remains unclear. There are 14 residues in the CDR3. CDR3 in amino acids: CSSSLGGQGQPQHF. CDR3 nucleotide sequence: TGTTCCAGCAGTTTGGGAGGCCAAGGTCAGCCCCAGCATTTT.

The genes are TRBV5-1 and TRBJ2-2; no reliable D call. Trimming cost V 1 base and J 0 bases, with 10 bases left between them. The CDR3 is 16 residues long. The germline V gene encodes CDR1 SGHRS and CDR2 YFSETQ. The CDR3 region has the DNA TGCGCCAGCAGCTTGCTGGCTAGTGCGAACACCGGGGAGCTGTTTTTT. Translation: CASSLLASANTGELFF.

This chain links TRBV5-5 with TRBJ1-2; D is possibly TRBD1 (6 bases). Germline V CDR1 and CDR2: SGHKS, YYEKEE (reference sequence). The length of the CDR3 is 15 residues. The germline V and J ends were trimmed by 4 bases and 1 base, with 14 bases remaining between them. CDR3: CASSTGTFINYGYTF. The CDR3 coding sequence is TGTGCCAGCAGCACCGGGACATTTATTAACTATGGCTACACCTTC.